Each of the 16 T cell receptor beta chains below was sequenced from the same sample in a study of neoadjuvant anti-PD-1 for oral cavity cancer. Data came from immunoSEQ multiplex PCR; TCRdb stores just in-frame clones and leaves some out. This sample has roughly 67,000 clones, with more than 70% found just once. The sequenced sample was PBMCs, obtained before nivolumab (anti-PD-1) treatment. The receptors here all came from a person aged 40 to 85 with oral cavity squamous cell carcinoma.

V and J are TRBV4-2 and TRBJ2-2, with TRBD1 identical over 9 bases. Germline assignment: CDR1 LGHNA and CDR2 YNFKEQ. This CDR3 has 16 amino acids. Unmatched junction bases numbered 5, after V lost 4 bases and J lost 2 bases. As DNA, the CDR3 is TGTGCCAGCAGCCTATACAGGGGGCGAAACACCGGGGAGCTGTTTTTT. It codes for CASSLYRGRNTGELFF.

The rearrangement uses TRBV5-1 and TRBJ1-4; no clear D gene. CDR3 size: 14 residues. CDR1 is SGHRS, CDR2 YFSETQ, per germline. Trimming pared 4 bases from V and 4 bases from J, leaving 11 bases between. As DNA, the CDR3 is TGCGCCAGCAGCGGGCCAGACTTTAATGAAAAACTGTTTTTT. Its protein is CASSGPDFNEKLFF. Supplemented by reference TRBV5-1 and TRBJ1-4, the full variable domain reads KAGVTQTPRYLIKTRGQQVTLSCSPISGHRSVSWYQQTPGQGLQFLFEYFSETQRNKGNFPGRFSGRQFSNSRSEMNVSTLELGDSALYLCASSGPDFNEKLFFGSGTQLSVL.

This clone was seen a few times. This rearrangement joins TRBV2 to TRBJ1-2; no reliable D call. Looked up from germline, CDR1 is SNHLY and CDR2 is FYNNEI. Trimming cost V 3 bases and J 2 bases, with 7 bases left between them. This CDR3 is built from 13 residues. The CDR3 DNA is TGTGCCAGCAGTGAGGGCAGAAACTATGGCTACACCTTC. Translated, it gives CASSEGRNYGYTF.

The V call is TRBV19, the J call TRBJ2-5; TRBD1 aligns across 7 bases. The ends lost 4 bases at V and 4 bases at J; junction bases unmatched: 3. This CDR3 spans 13 amino acids. CDR1 is LNHDA and CDR2 is SQIVND in the germline V gene (reference sequence). The CDR3 loop is CASSTHRGETQYF. The DNA for the CDR3 is TGTGCCAGTAGTACCCACAGGGGAGAGACCCAGTACTTC.

The J gene is TRBJ2-3, the V gene TRBV5-1; D gene uncertain. The CDR3 consists of 16 residues. Trimming shortened V by 0 bases and J by 3 bases, and 14 bases separated the two germline ends. Germline V gene sequence: CDR1 SGHRS, CDR2 YFSETQ. CDR3 residues: CASSLGEVGVTDTQYF. CDR3 in DNA: TGCGCCAGCAGCTTGGGGGAAGTAGGAGTAACAGATACGCAGTATTTT.

V gene TRBV29-1 combines with J gene TRBJ2-1; possible D gene TRBD1, 5 bases. Germline CDR1 and CDR2: SQVTM and ANQGSEA. Trimming took 0 bases from V and 7 from J, leaving 16 bases between them. The CDR3 has 15 amino acids. The CDR3 nucleotides read TGCAGCGTTGAAGATGCGTCAGGGAATTGGAATGAGCAGTTCTTC. Translated: CSVEDASGNWNEQFF.

The rearrangement uses TRBV5-1 and TRBJ2-5; D possibly corresponds to TRBD1 (6 bases). Trimming left V 0 bases short and J 2 bases short, with 11 bases between. Germline V gives CDR1 SGHRS, CDR2 YFSETQ. The CDR3 is 15 residues long. The CDR3 nucleotides read TGCGCCAGCAGCTTGGTTGTGGGGACACAAGAGACCCAGTACTTC. Translated: CASSLVVGTQETQYF.

The V gene is TRBV29-1, the J gene TRBJ2-1, with D uncertain. Germline-derived CDR1 and CDR2 are SQVTM and ANQGSEA. Trimming took 7 bases from V and 9 from J, leaving 13 bases between them. This CDR3 region has 11 residues. CDR3 in amino acids: CSGSGVGEQFF. The CDR3, as DNA: TGCAGCGGGTCGGGCGTAGGTGAGCAGTTCTTC.

The rearrangement links TRBV6-1 to TRBJ2-1; D is possibly TRBD1 (6 bases). Trimming removed 3 bases at V and 4 bases at J, with 16 bases between. Germline lookup yields CDR1 MNHNS and CDR2 SASEGT. This CDR3 contains 16 residues. CDR3 sequence reads: CASSDGPGALYNEQFF. The CDR3, as DNA: TGTGCCAGCAGTGATGGACCAGGGGCGCTATACAATGAGCAGTTCTTC.

V gene TRBV5-1 combines with J gene TRBJ2-2; TRBD2 might be the D (6 bases). In germline, CDR1 is SGHRS, CDR2 YFSETQ. Deletions cut 3 bases from V and 2 bases from J, with 14 bases between. The CDR3 has 16 residues. For the CDR3, the DNA is TGCGCCAGCAGCTCGGGTCTGGGGACTAACACCGGGGAGCTGTTTTTT. Amino acids: CASSSGLGTNTGELFF. Variable domain in full (rest from reference TRBV5-1 and TRBJ2-2): KAGVTQTPRYLIKTRGQQVTLSCSPISGHRSVSWYQQTPGQGLQFLFEYFSETQRNKGNFPGRFSGRQFSNSRSEMNVSTLELGDSALYLCASSSGLGTNTGELFFGEGSRLTVL.

The chain employs TRBV11-3 and TRBJ2-3; the D call may be TRBD1 or TRBD2 (6 bases each). This CDR3 has 16 residues. Germline V gives CDR1 SGHNT, CDR2 YENEEA. V lost 5 bases to trimming and J lost 2 bases, with 17 bases between them. CDR3 DNA sequence: TGTGCCAGCAGCGAGGGGGGTTGGGGCGCCACAGATACGCAGTATTTT. Translated, it gives CASSEGGWGATDTQYF.

This sequence joins TRBV7-9 and TRBJ1-1; no definite D call. Trimming cost V 5 bases and J 4 bases, with 11 bases left between them. Germline CDR1 SEHNR, CDR2 FQNEAQ (reference sequence). The CDR3 is 13 amino acids. CDR3 residues: CASSQAGTTEAFF. Here the CDR3 DNA reads TGTGCCAGCAGCCAAGCGGGTACCACTGAAGCTTTCTTT.

The chain carries TRBV4-1 and TRBJ2-3; 9 bases line up with TRBD1. The CDR3 has 16 residues. Germline V lookup: CDR1 MGHRA, CDR2 YSYEKL. The junction had 8 bases not matched to a gene; V was cut back by 3 bases and J by 4 bases. The CDR3: CASSQPGQGGADTQYF. In nucleotides, the CDR3 is TGCGCCAGCAGCCAGCCGGGACAGGGAGGTGCAGATACGCAGTATTTT.

The chain carries TRBV19 and TRBJ2-2; TRBD1 is a possible D gene (6 bases). CDR1 and CDR2 (germline): LNHDA, SQIVND (reference sequence). The CDR3 loop spans 14 amino acids. V was trimmed by 4 bases and J by 5 bases, leaving 11 bases between them. The CDR3 DNA is TGTGCCAGTAGTAGGGACACAAGGACCGGGGAGCTGTTTTTT. Translation: CASSRDTRTGELFF.

The rearrangement uses TRBV27 and TRBJ2-3; tentative D call: TRBD2 (7 bases). Germline CDR1 reads MNHEY; CDR2 reads SMNVEV (reference sequence). Trimming removed 9 bases from V and 3 bases from J, with 22 bases in between. The length of the CDR3 is 16 residues. This chain's CDR3 is CASRAGAWRGTDTQYF. Written as DNA, the CDR3 is TGTGCCAGTCGCGCGGGGGCCTGGCGTGGGACAGATACGCAGTATTTT.

This clone was counted a few times. The chain's CDR3 is CASSFLFGKASYEQYF. The DNA of the CDR3 is TGTGCCAGCAGTTTCCTCTTCGGAAAAGCTTCCTACGAGCAGTACTTC. This chain connects TRBV28 to TRBJ2-7; D unresolved. Germline V gene lookup returns CDR1 MDHEN and CDR2 SYDVKM. V was trimmed by 3 bases and J by 1 base, leaving 16 bases between them. CDR3 length: 16 residues.